The T cell receptor beta chain under discussion was sequenced for a study of cytotoxic CD8 clonotypes in ibrutinib-treated CLL. Assay used: immunoSEQ multiplex PCR; TCRdb lists only in-frame clones, some missing. Seen here are about 130,000 clones, roughly 88% observed once, and the top ten hold roughly 2%. V shed 6 bases and J 4 bases; nucleotides not matched to a gene: 6. Germline CDR1 reads KGHSH; CDR2 reads LQKENI. The CDR3 spans 14 residues. The sample holds one count of this clone. The chain uses TRBV18 and TRBJ2-7; 10 bases agree with TRBD2. Source: PBMCs, taken after 24 months of ibrutinib treatment. The sequence came from a human donor with chronic lymphocytic leukemia. The DNA for the CDR3 is TGTGCCAGCTCCCCCGGGACTAGCGAATACGAGCAGTACTTC. Translating gives CASSPGTSEYEQYF.